The 16 T cell receptor beta chains reported below all come from one sample, sequenced in a study of identical twins (dated by TCRdb to the mid-2010s). Receptors were amplified or captured by 5' RACE. TCRdb names Illumina HiSeq 2000 as the instrument used. TCRdb applied fastp at Q25 and MiXCR to the public reads, then kept only in-frame beta chains. Each CDR3 protein appears once, grouped with its most common genes and DNA. The table for this sample lists 690,000 or so distinct CDR3 sequences; around 8.6% of them were counted only once. Around 0.98% of the sample comes from the top ten. These records were also assigned to another study, of yellow fever vaccine responses in identical twins.

The sample comprised PBMCs. Receptors were obtained from a woman between 18 and 29 years old in good health.

The CDR3 coding sequence is TGTGCCAGTAGAGATGCAATAGGCGAGAGGAACACCGGGGAGCTGTTTTTT. Protein sequence: CASRDAIGERNTGELFF. The chain recombines TRBV19 with TRBJ2-2; no reliable D call. Germline-derived CDR1 and CDR2 are LNHDA and SQIVND (reference sequence). V lost 6 bases to trimming and J lost 1 base, with 18 bases between them. CDR3 length: 17 amino acids.

The V gene is TRBV6-2 or TRBV6-3, the J gene TRBJ2-7, with 7 positions matching TRBD1. Germline V gives CDR1 MNHEY, CDR2 SVGEGT. The CDR3 has 13 residues. Trimming at V came to 9 bases and at J to 7 bases, leaving 12 bases not matched to a gene. The chain's CDR3 is CASAPGQTREQYF. In DNA form, the CDR3 reads TGTGCCAGTGCTCCGGGACAGACGCGAGAGCAGTACTTC.

This chain joins TRBV19 and TRBJ2-5; TRBD1 aligns across 10 bases. The CDR3 covers 15 residues. Trimming at V came to 3 bases and at J to 4 bases, leaving 5 bases not matched to a gene. Germline CDR1 is LNHDA and CDR2 is SQIVND (reference sequence). CDR3 sequence reads: CASSMMTGGRETQYF. CDR3 nucleotide sequence: TGTGCCAGTAGTATGATGACAGGGGGCAGAGAGACCCAGTACTTC.

This clonotype occurred a few times. The chain couples TRBV19 to TRBJ1-1; no clear D. The CDR3 is 11 residues long. V lost 5 bases and J lost 3, with 4 bases in between. Germline V gene lookup returns CDR1 LNHDA and CDR2 SQIVND (reference sequence). CDR3 nucleotides: TGTGCCAGTAGTGTGTACACTGAAGCTTTCTTT. Translated, it gives CASSVYTEAFF.

CDR3 sequence (DNA): TGTGCCAGCAGCGCAACAGGGGGAAACGTCGACAATGAGCAGTTCTTC. This gives the protein CASSATGGNVDNEQFF. V is TRBV9 and J is TRBJ2-1, with 8 nucleotides matching TRBD1. The V gene end was trimmed by 3 bases and the J gene end by 5 bases; junction bases not matched to a gene: 10. Germline V gives CDR1 SGDLS, CDR2 YYNGEE. The length of the CDR3 is 16 residues.

In this sample, this clonotype turned up a few times. This chain connects TRBV29-1 to TRBJ2-7; D perhaps matches TRBD1 (5 bases). The germline V and J ends were trimmed by 3 bases and 7 bases, with 16 bases remaining between them. This CDR3 comprises 13 residues. Per germline, CDR1 SQVTM and CDR2 ANQGSEA. This CDR3 reads CSVDLGMGREQYF. CDR3 DNA sequence: TGCAGCGTTGACCTTGGAATGGGGCGGGAGCAGTACTTC.

This clonotype was counted a few times. The chain employs TRBV3-1 and TRBJ1-2; D call uncertain. Trimming removed 1 base at V and 2 bases at J, with 8 bases between. From germline, CDR1 is LGHDT and CDR2 YNNKEL (reference sequence). This CDR3 has 14 residues. The CDR3 nucleotides read TGTGCCAGCAGCCAAGGACACCTCAACTATGGCTACACCTTC. This codes for CASSQGHLNYGYTF.

This clonotype was counted a few times. The V call is TRBV15, the J call TRBJ2-1, with D tentatively TRBD2 (7 bases). In germline, CDR1 is LNHNV, CDR2 YYDKDF (reference sequence). The germline V and J ends were trimmed by 5 bases and 6 bases, with 29 bases remaining between them. This CDR3 contains 19 residues. The CDR3 DNA is TGTGCCACCAGCCAAAGGCCCAGGGGTGGAGCGGGACCTCCCAATGAGCAGTTCTTC. Translation: CATSQRPRGGAGPPNEQFF.

The CDR3 DNA reads TGCAGTGCTAGGTCGACTAGAAGGAAAAAAGATGAGCAGTTCTTC. Protein: CSARSTRRKKDEQFF. This sequence joins TRBV20-1 and TRBJ2-1; tentatively, D is TRBD2 (6 bases). V was clipped by 3 bases and J by 8 bases, with 20 bases between them. The CDR3 covers 15 residues. Germline values: CDR1 DFQATT, CDR2 SNEGSKA (reference sequence).

The CDR3, as DNA: TGTGCCACCAGTACCCGACGGGACTTCACAGATACGCAGTATTTT. Its translation is CATSTRRDFTDTQYF. The chain has TRBV24-1 and TRBJ2-3; tentative D call: TRBD2 (6 bases). Looked up from germline, CDR1 is KGHDR and CDR2 is SFDVKD. The length of the CDR3 is 15 residues. Between the trimmed V and J ends, which lost 6 bases and 2 bases, there was a span of 14 bases.

The rearrangement uses TRBV15 and TRBJ2-1, with 7 bases identical to TRBD2. V lost 1 base and J lost 7; bases outside the gene matches: 10. Germline V lookup: CDR1 LNHNV, CDR2 YYDKDF (reference sequence). This CDR3 spans 16 amino acids. CDR3 residues: CATSRVLTLAANEQFF. CDR3 nucleotide sequence: TGTGCCACCAGCAGAGTTTTAACGCTAGCGGCTAATGAGCAGTTCTTC.

This sequence joins TRBV6-2 or TRBV6-3 and TRBJ2-1; possible D gene TRBD2, 6 bases. With 5 bases removed from V and 15 bases from J, the gap between germline ends came to 14 bases. The CDR3 runs to 11 residues. Germline V CDR1 and CDR2: MNHEY, SVGEGT. CDR3 nucleotides: TGTGCCAGCAGTGTAAGCGGGTTGGTGTTCTTC. It is translated as CASSVSGLVFF.

The sample holds a few counts of this clonotype. The chain recombines TRBV5-6 with TRBJ1-2; TRBD1 aligns across 10 bases. The CDR3 is 15 residues long. The trim removed 3 bases at V and 4 bases at J, leaving 6 bases unmatched. Germline values: CDR1 SGHDT, CDR2 YYEEEE. The CDR3 nucleotides read TGTGCCAGCAGCTGGGACAGGGGAAGCACCTATGGCTACACCTTC. Its translation is CASSWDRGSTYGYTF.

The chain uses TRBV21-1 and TRBJ2-7; the table calls TRBD1, which could not be checked here. TRBV21-1 is tagged as a pseudogene. This CDR3 has 15 amino acids. The CDR3 DNA sequence: TGTGCCAGCAGCAAAGATACGGGAGAGGACTACGAGCAGTACTTC. Residues: CASSKDTGEDYEQYF.

This clonotype was observed many times. The J gene is TRBJ2-4, the V gene TRBV12-3 or TRBV12-4, with D maybe TRBD2 (6 bases). Trimming took 5 bases from V and 3 from J, leaving 14 bases between them. The CDR3 contains 15 residues. CDR3 in amino acids: CASSASPGGKNIQYF. CDR3 nucleotide sequence: TGTGCCAGCAGTGCGAGTCCCGGGGGCAAAAACATTCAGTACTTC.

This clonotype was found many times. The V and J genes are TRBV12-3 or TRBV12-4 and TRBJ2-2, with a weak D call TRBD2 (5 bases). The CDR3 length is 14 residues. Trimming took 5 bases from V and 7 from J, leaving 14 bases between them. CDR3 nucleotide sequence: TGTGCCAGCAGTCGGATAGCGAAGCACGGGGAGCTGTTTTTT. Translating it yields CASSRIAKHGELFF.